Below, 25 T cell receptor beta chains from the same sample are listed, as sequenced in a study of lymphopenia after photon versus proton radiotherapy. Method: immunoSEQ multiplex PCR; TCRdb's copy keeps in-frame clones and lacks some. The data show over 4,500 clones, about 67% seen once. Source: peripheral blood, taken from a patient treated with proton-based radiotherapy. These receptors all stem from an elderly man with esophageal cancer.

In this sample, this clone turned up once. This chain uses TRBV7-6 with TRBJ2-1; D not certain. Germline assignment: CDR1 SGHVS and CDR2 FNYEAQ. The V and J ends lost 1 base and 10 bases respectively, with 5 bases between them. The CDR3 runs to 11 residues. The CDR3 loop is CASSLVGEQFF. CDR3 in DNA: TGTGCCAGCAGCTTAGTTGGCGAGCAGTTCTTC.

The chain has TRBV27 and TRBJ1-2; weak D call: TRBD1 (6 bases). The CDR3 sequence is 14 residues long. Trimming removed 6 bases at V and 8 bases at J, with 19 bases between. Per the germline V gene, CDR1 is MNHEY and CDR2 is SMNVEV (reference sequence). CDR3 amino acids: CASREQGRSSGYTF. The DNA of the CDR3 is TGTGCCAGCAGGGAACAGGGTCGGTCATCCGGCTACACCTTC.

CDR3: CASVSSGANVLTF. CDR3 coding DNA: TGTGCCAGCGTGAGCTCTGGGGCCAACGTCCTGACTTTC. This chain connects TRBV7-9 to TRBJ2-6; D is unclear. The CDR3 length is 13 residues. The germline gives CDR1 SEHNR, CDR2 FQNEAQ (reference sequence). Trimming stripped 8 bases from V and 0 bases from J, with 5 bases between.

The J gene is TRBJ2-1, the V gene TRBV30, with D hard to call. Germline loops: CDR1 GTSNPN, CDR2 SVGIG (reference sequence). This CDR3 comprises 11 residues. V dropped 4 bases and J dropped 7 bases, with 8 bases sitting between them. The DNA of the CDR3 is TGTGCCTGGACTCTTTATAATGAGCAGTTCTTC. It encodes CAWTLYNEQFF. The whole variable domain, remainder taken from reference TRBV30 and TRBJ2-1, is SQTIHQWPATLVQPVGSPLSLECTVEGTSNPNLYWYRQAAGRGLQLLFYSVGIGQISSEVPQNLSASRPQDRQFILSSKKLLLSDSGFYLCAWTLYNEQFFGPGTRLTVL.

The gene calls are TRBV5-6 and TRBJ1-1; possibly TRBD1 for D (6 bases). V lost 6 bases and J 2 bases, leaving 14 bases between the germline ends. This CDR3 is 14 amino acids long. CDR1 is SGHDT, CDR2 YYEEEE, per germline. The CDR3 DNA is TGTGCCAGCACCCCAGGGACACTTAACACTGAAGCTTTCTTT. It codes for CASTPGTLNTEAFF.

The V gene is TRBV11-3, the J gene TRBJ2-7; maybe TRBD2 (6 bases). Germline V gene data show CDR1 as SGHNT and CDR2 as YENEEA. Trimming took off 3 bases at V and 5 bases at J, with 14 bases between the two ends. The CDR3 runs to 14 residues. CDR3 in DNA: TGTGCCAGCAGCTTCGGGGGTTCGAGGAACGAGCAGTACTTC. It is translated as CASSFGGSRNEQYF.

This clone has more than one count but fewer than ten. The V call is TRBV7-3, the J call TRBJ1-5; D unresolved. V was cut by 5 bases and J by 0 bases, with 2 bases left in between. The CDR3 sequence is 12 residues long. From germline, CDR1 is SGHTA and CDR2 FQGTGA. DNA for the CDR3: TGTGCCAGCAGCCATAGCAATCAGCCCCAGCATTTT. Translation gives CASSHSNQPQHF.

By sample share, this clone is large. The sample holds other DNA sequences that translate to the same CDR3. V is TRBV29-1 and J is TRBJ2-1, with D possibly being TRBD2 (6 bases). The germline CDR1 and CDR2 sequences are SQVTM and ANQGSEA. V was cut by 1 base and J by 0 bases, with 10 bases left in between. The CDR3 sequence is 15 residues long. The CDR3 reads CSVEVWDSSYNEQFF. The CDR3 DNA follows: TGCAGCGTTGAAGTCTGGGACTCCTCCTACAATGAGCAGTTCTTC.

The chain carries TRBV5-6 and TRBJ1-2; D is perhaps TRBD1 (5 bases). The CDR3 has 15 residues. Germline-derived CDR1 and CDR2 are SGHDT and YYEEEE. Trimming cost V 0 bases and J 3 bases, with 12 bases left between them. CDR3 sequence reads: CASSLGRIGDYGYTF. For the CDR3, the DNA is TGTGCCAGCAGCTTGGGGCGGATAGGGGACTATGGCTACACCTTC.

The chain joins TRBV13 to TRBJ1-5, with D uncertain. The ends were cut back, 5 bases at V and 12 bases at J, with 26 bases in the middle. The CDR3 totals 16 residues. CDR1 PRHDT and CDR2 FYEKMQ come from the germline V gene (reference sequence). This chain's CDR3 is CASSDTRSDVPGVQHF. CDR3 in DNA: TGTGCCAGCAGCGACACCCGTTCGGACGTGCCAGGAGTCCAGCATTTT.

This sequence joins TRBV19 and TRBJ2-1; possibly TRBD2 for D (6 bases). CDR1 is LNHDA and CDR2 is SQIVND in the germline V gene (reference sequence). Trimming cost V 7 bases and J 0 bases, with 19 bases left between them. This CDR3 has 17 residues. The CDR3 sequence is CASTPQRDLSSYNEQFF. CDR3 coding DNA: TGTGCCAGTACCCCCCAAAGGGACTTAAGCTCCTACAATGAGCAGTTCTTC.

This chain connects TRBV4-1 to TRBJ2-1; D is undetermined. V lost 0 bases and J lost 5, with 5 bases in between. This CDR3 is built from 13 residues. Germline loops: CDR1 MGHRA, CDR2 YSYEKL. The CDR3 sequence is CASSQDPHNEQFF. CDR3 sequence (DNA): TGCGCCAGCAGCCAAGACCCCCACAATGAGCAGTTCTTC.

This chain joins TRBV5-5 and TRBJ2-2; maybe TRBD1 (5 bases). The CDR3 contains 15 residues. Germline V gene sequence: CDR1 SGHKS, CDR2 YYEKEE (reference sequence). V dropped 3 bases and J dropped 7 bases, with 16 bases sitting between them. CDR3 DNA: TGTGCCAGCAGCTCCCGAACAGACAGTGTCGGGGAGCTGTTTTTT. The encoded protein is CASSSRTDSVGELFF.

The chain uses TRBV13 and TRBJ2-7; 12 bases are shared with TRBD1. Germline V CDR1 and CDR2: PRHDT, FYEKMQ (reference sequence). The junction had 7 bases not matched to a gene; V was cut back by 4 bases and J by 6 bases. The CDR3 extends over 15 amino acids. CDR3: CASSSPGTGGAEQYF. The CDR3 nucleotides read TGTGCCAGCAGCTCCCCCGGGACAGGGGGCGCCGAGCAGTACTTC.

This clone occurred a few times. V is TRBV19 and J is TRBJ1-3, with D maybe TRBD1 (5 bases). Germline loops: CDR1 LNHDA, CDR2 SQIVND (reference sequence). The CDR3 length is 15 residues. V lost 5 bases to trimming and J lost 0 bases, with 11 bases between them. CDR3 protein: CASSPTVSSGNTIYF. CDR3 coding DNA: TGTGCCAGTAGTCCGACAGTTAGCTCTGGAAACACCATATATTTT.

This chain connects TRBV19 to TRBJ2-7, with 7 bases that match TRBD1. Germline CDR1 LNHDA, CDR2 SQIVND (reference sequence). The CDR3 is 13 amino acids. V trimming: 8 bases; J trimming: 4 bases; junction bases outside the gene matches: 8. CDR3 region: CASAGTVSYEQYF. The CDR3 bases are TGTGCCAGTGCCGGGACAGTCTCATACGAGCAGTACTTC.

This chain connects TRBV7-9 to TRBJ1-1, with D possibly matching TRBD1 (5 bases). CDR3 length: 15 residues. The germline gives CDR1 SEHNR, CDR2 FQNEAQ (reference sequence). Trimming removed 1 base at V and 1 base at J, with 10 bases between. CDR3 sequence (DNA): TGTGCCAGCAGCTTAGATTTAACAGGGAACACTGAAGCTTTCTTT. It specifies CASSLDLTGNTEAFF.

The rearrangement joins TRBV27 to TRBJ1-4; TRBD1 might be the D (5 bases). This CDR3 region has 16 residues. CDR1 and CDR2 from the germline V gene are MNHEY and SMNVEV (reference sequence). Trimming took 5 bases from V and 3 from J, leaving 16 bases between them. In nucleotides, the CDR3 is TGTGCCAGCAGTCCCGATTTGCGGGGGGCTAATGAAAAACTGTTTTTT. This sequence encodes CASSPDLRGANEKLFF.

The genes are TRBV11-3 and TRBJ1-1; 7 nucleotides align to TRBD1. The junction had 12 bases not matched to a gene; V was cut back by 5 bases and J by 0 bases. The germline gives CDR1 SGHNT, CDR2 YENEEA. The CDR3 extends over 17 amino acids. CDR3 nucleotide sequence: TGTGCCAGCAGCATAACGGGACAGCCGAAGGTGAACACTGAAGCTTTCTTT. Its translation is CASSITGQPKVNTEAFF.

The chain links TRBV29-1 to TRBJ1-6, with 9 bases that match TRBD1. With 6 bases clipped from V and 11 bases from J, the junction kept 5 bases outside the gene matches. CDR1 SQVTM and CDR2 ANQGSEA come from the germline V gene. CDR3 length: 12 amino acids. This CDR3 is CSVRTGETPLHF. CDR3 bases: TGCAGCGTCCGGACAGGGGAAACACCCCTCCACTTT.

By proportion, this clone is medium-sized (0.01 to 0.1%). V usage is TRBV7-2 and J usage is TRBJ2-7; TRBD2 matches at 7 bases. V trimming: 5 bases; J trimming: 6 bases; junction bases outside the gene matches: 19. The CDR3 is 17 amino acids. Germline assignment: CDR1 SGHTA and CDR2 FQGNSA. The CDR3 DNA reads as TGTGCCAGCAGCCCTACCCTCGCCGGGACTACCGCTCCCGAGCAGTACTTC. It specifies CASSPTLAGTTAPEQYF.

A few counts support this clone. This chain links TRBV28 with TRBJ2-5; tentatively, D is TRBD2 (6 bases). Trimming pared 3 bases from V and 2 bases from J, leaving 7 bases between. Germline CDR1 and CDR2: MDHEN and SYDVKM. The CDR3 length is 13 residues. The CDR3 sequence is CASSLGLQETQYF. The CDR3 bases are TGTGCCAGCAGTTTGGGACTTCAAGAGACCCAGTACTTC.

This clone was counted between two and nine times. This chain uses TRBV7-2 with TRBJ2-1; 10 bases align to TRBD2. Germline trimming cut 1 base from V and 5 bases from J; bases unmatched to any gene: 2. Germline V CDR1 and CDR2: SGHTA, FQGNSA. The CDR3 runs to 15 residues. CDR3 residues: CASSLVLAGNNEQFF. The CDR3 DNA reads TGTGCCAGCAGCTTAGTACTAGCGGGGAACAATGAGCAGTTCTTC.

V and J are TRBV11-2 and TRBJ2-7, with 9 bases lining up with TRBD1. V lost 5 bases and J lost 7; bases outside the gene matches: 15. CDR1 and CDR2 (germline): SGHAT, FQNNGV. The CDR3 extends over 16 amino acids. The CDR3 reads CASSQVLGTGSGEQYF. The CDR3 DNA sequence: TGTGCCAGCAGCCAAGTGCTAGGGACAGGGTCGGGTGAGCAGTACTTC.

A few counts support this clone. The chain links TRBV4-3 to TRBJ1-1; D uncertain. Per the germline V gene, CDR1 is LGHNA and CDR2 is YSLEER. The V end lost 0 bases, the J end lost 10 bases, and 12 bases lay between the germline ends. This CDR3 has 13 residues. The CDR3, as DNA: TGCGCCAGCAGCCAAGATCTGGGAATAAGAGCTTTCTTT. Amino acid sequence: CASSQDLGIRAFF.